The 23 T cell receptor beta chains given below trace back to one sample, sequenced in a study of memory CD4+ T cells and cytomegalovirus serostatus. The sort gate was single viable CD3+CD4+CD8-CD45RO+ cells for memory CD4+ T cells. Clones were read by immunoSEQ multiplex PCR, and TCRdb kept only the in-frame ones, dropping some. The sample lists about 61,000 clones, around 83% occurring once. The sequencing sample was made of memory CD4+ T cells from blood. Source of these receptors: an adult in good health and CMV-seronegative.

J is TRBJ2-7 and V is TRBV5-4, with D perhaps assigned TRBD1 or TRBD2 (6 bases each). CDR3 length: 15 amino acids. Germline V gene data show CDR1 as SGHNT and CDR2 as YYREEE (reference sequence). Trimming took 4 bases from V and 6 from J, leaving 20 bases between them. This CDR3 reads CASSHKGGPSGEQYF. The CDR3 coding sequence is TGTGCCAGCAGCCATAAGGGGGGCCCTTCGGGCGAGCAGTACTTC.

V usage is TRBV6-5 and J usage is TRBJ2-7; D gene ambiguous. Germline-derived CDR1 and CDR2 are MNHEY and SVGAGI. V was pared by 6 bases and J by 7 bases, with 16 bases between. The CDR3 runs 13 residues. As DNA, the CDR3 is TGTGCCAGCAGAGAAGACACGCAGAGGGAGCAGTACTTC. Its protein is CASREDTQREQYF.

This clone came up a few times. This chain joins TRBV18 and TRBJ1-2; D is possibly TRBD1 (5 bases). This CDR3 comprises 13 residues. Deletions cut 4 bases from V and 5 bases from J, with 11 bases between. Germline V gene data show CDR1 as KGHSH and CDR2 as LQKENI. CDR3 coding DNA: TGTGCCAGCTCACAGGACAAGAAATATGGCTACACCTTC. It yields the protein CASSQDKKYGYTF. Supplemented by reference TRBV18 and TRBJ1-2, the full variable domain reads NAGVMQNPRHLVRRRGQEARLRCSPMKGHSHVYWYRQLPEEGLKFMVYLQKENIIDESGMPKERFSAEFPKEGPSILRIQQVVRGDSAAYFCASSQDKKYGYTFGSGTRLTVV.

The rearrangement joins TRBV5-4 to TRBJ1-2; tentatively, D is TRBD1 (5 bases). The CDR3 sequence is 16 residues long. Per germline, CDR1 SGHNT and CDR2 YYREEE (reference sequence). Trimming left V 3 bases short and J 4 bases short, with 19 bases between. CDR3: CASSSGWSGTGYGYTF. CDR3 bases: TGTGCCAGCAGCTCTGGGTGGTCCGGGACCGGCTATGGCTACACCTTC.

The rearrangement links TRBV27 to TRBJ2-7, with D uncertain. The V and J ends lost 0 bases and 2 bases respectively, with 11 bases between them. The germline V gene encodes CDR1 MNHEY and CDR2 SMNVEV (reference sequence). The CDR3 runs to 15 residues. CDR3 sequence (DNA): TGTGCCAGCAGTTTATCGCTTGGGCGGACCTACGAGCAGTACTTC. Translated: CASSLSLGRTYEQYF.

This chain links TRBV28 with TRBJ2-7, with 7 bases that match TRBD1. The CDR3 totals 15 residues. V lost 8 bases, J lost 6 bases, and 16 bases stayed unmatched. Germline assignment: CDR1 MDHEN and CDR2 SYDVKM. The CDR3, as DNA: TGTGCCAGCGCAAGGCCGCAGGGGGTTAGGAGCGAGCAGTACTTC. This encodes CASARPQGVRSEQYF.

The chain carries TRBV6-1 and TRBJ1-6; possible D gene TRBD1, 5 bases. Germline values: CDR1 MNHNS, CDR2 SASEGT. V lost 2 bases and J 7 bases, leaving 9 bases between the germline ends. The CDR3 is 14 residues long. CDR3 DNA sequence: TGTGCCAGCAGTGAAAACAGGTGGAATTCACCCCTCCACTTT. Protein sequence: CASSENRWNSPLHF.

The chain carries TRBV18 and TRBJ2-7; tentative D call: TRBD1 (6 bases). Trimming removed 3 bases from V and 5 bases from J, with 14 bases in between. The CDR3 runs to 14 residues. The germline V gene encodes CDR1 KGHSH and CDR2 LQKENI. The CDR3 loop is CASSPGQNHDEQYF. DNA of the CDR3: TGTGCCAGCTCACCCGGACAGAATCACGACGAGCAGTACTTC.

This clone has a handful of counts. The CDR3 does not close with the conserved phenylalanine or tryptophan, likely indicating a read error. The genes are TRBV2 and TRBJ2-7; tentative D call: TRBD1 (5 bases). The germline V and J ends were trimmed by 6 bases and 5 bases, with 8 bases remaining between them. In germline, CDR1 is SNHLY, CDR2 FYNNEI. This CDR3 contains 11 residues. The CDR3 is CASRGRHEQYL. CDR3 sequence (DNA): TGTGCCAGCAGGGGGCGGCACGAGCAGTACTTG.

The chain carries TRBV7-3 and TRBJ2-3; no clear D gene. Trimming removed 2 bases from V and 6 bases from J, with 12 bases in between. The CDR3 runs 14 residues. Germline CDR1 reads SGHTA; CDR2 reads FQGTGA. CDR3 bases: TGTGCCAGCAGCTTATCTCCAGCCACCGATACGCAGTATTTT. Its translation is CASSLSPATDTQYF. Full variable domain (outside the CDR3, taken from reference TRBV7-3 and TRBJ2-3): GAGVSQTPSNKVTEKGKYVELRCDPISGHTALYWYRQSLGQGPEFLIYFQGTGAADDSGLPNDRFFAVRPEGSVSTLKIQRTERGDSAVYLCASSLSPATDTQYFGPGTRLTVL.

The V call is TRBV7-2, the J call TRBJ2-2, with D unclear. Germline V gene lookup returns CDR1 SGHTA and CDR2 FQGNSA. This CDR3 is 10 amino acids long. Trimming shortened V by 5 bases and J by 10 bases, and 5 bases separated the two germline ends. CDR3 protein: CASSLTELFF. Written as DNA, the CDR3 is TGTGCCAGCAGCCTAACGGAGCTGTTTTTT. The entire variable domain, with the rest obtained from reference TRBV7-2 and TRBJ2-2, is as follows: GAGVSQSPSNKVTEKGKDVELRCDPISGHTALYWYRQSLGQGLEFLIYFQGNSAPDKSGLPSDRFSAERTGGSVSTLTIQRTQQEDSAVYLCASSLTELFFGEGSRLTVL.

V usage is TRBV6-1 and J usage is TRBJ1-2; possibly TRBD1 for D (5 bases). Trimming shortened V by 3 bases and J by 6 bases, and 8 bases separated the two germline ends. CDR1 is MNHNS and CDR2 is SASEGT in the germline V gene. CDR3 length: 12 residues. The CDR3 spells CASSDIGDGYTF. Written as DNA, the CDR3 is TGTGCCAGCAGTGACATAGGGGATGGCTACACCTTC.

The rearrangement links TRBV2 to TRBJ2-6; maybe TRBD2 (7 bases). The CDR3 is 15 residues long. V dropped 7 bases and J dropped 0 bases, with 10 bases sitting between them. CDR1 and CDR2 (germline): SNHLY, FYNNEI. The CDR3 region is CASKGGGSGANVLTF. DNA for the CDR3: TGTGCCAGCAAGGGGGGGGGCTCTGGGGCCAACGTCCTGACTTTC.

The rearrangement joins TRBV7-9 to TRBJ1-1; 7 bases line up with TRBD1. CDR1 is SEHNR and CDR2 is FQNEAQ in the germline V gene (reference sequence). This CDR3 spans 14 amino acids. V lost 4 bases to trimming and J lost 4 bases; unmatched junction nucleotides: 6. CDR3 DNA: TGTGCCAGCAGCTCAACAGGGGCGAGCACTGAAGCTTTCTTT. Translation: CASSSTGASTEAFF.

This sequence joins TRBV28 and TRBJ2-2; D not resolved. CDR1 is MDHEN, CDR2 SYDVKM, per germline. CDR3 length equals 12 residues. V was shortened by 5 bases and J by 6 bases, with 7 bases between the two germline ends. The CDR3 DNA reads TGTGCCAGCAGTGTGGTACCCGGGGAGCTGTTTTTT. Protein: CASSVVPGELFF.

The gene calls are TRBV11-3 and TRBJ2-6; D may correspond to TRBD1 or TRBD2 (5 bases each). CDR3 size: 16 residues. Trimming removed 5 bases at V and 2 bases at J, with 13 bases between. The germline V gene has CDR1 SGHNT and CDR2 YENEEA. The DNA for the CDR3 is TGTGCCAGCAGCCAGGGATCCGGGGCTGGGGCCAACGTCCTGACTTTC. This gives the protein CASSQGSGAGANVLTF.

The chain is built from TRBV28 and TRBJ2-5, with D perhaps matching TRBD2 (5 bases). Trimming cost V 3 bases and J 4 bases, with 12 bases left between them. CDR1 MDHEN and CDR2 SYDVKM come from the germline V gene. The length of the CDR3 is 14 residues. In DNA, the CDR3 is TGTGCCAGCAGTTTTGGCGGGCGGATAGAGACCCAGTACTTC. It specifies CASSFGGRIETQYF.

V gene TRBV9 combines with J gene TRBJ2-2; 10 bases match TRBD2. Germline V gene lookup returns CDR1 SGDLS and CDR2 YYNGEE. V lost 4 bases, J lost 6 bases, and 12 bases stayed unmatched. This CDR3 is built from 17 residues. The CDR3: CASSPTPAGGPSGELFF. CDR3 nucleotides: TGTGCCAGCAGCCCTACCCCAGCGGGAGGGCCTTCCGGGGAGCTGTTTTTT.

The chain has TRBV2 and TRBJ2-7; perhaps TRBD1 as D (6 bases). The CDR3 has 15 residues. Between the trimmed V and J ends, which lost 6 bases and 1 base, there was a span of 16 bases. The germline CDR1 and CDR2 sequences are SNHLY and FYNNEI. The CDR3 region is CASRGNYQGSYEQYF. CDR3 sequence (DNA): TGTGCCAGCAGGGGAAACTACCAGGGGTCCTACGAGCAGTACTTC.

Concerning this clone: Relative to the germline gene, one junction end is altered; a read error may explain this. Additional DNA sequences in this sample encode the identical CDR3. The chain employs TRBV28 and TRBJ1-2; D may be TRBD1 (6 bases). CDR3 length: 14 amino acids. Per the germline V gene, CDR1 is MDHEN and CDR2 is SYDVKM. The CDR3 DNA reads as TGTGCCAGCACCCTATCAAGGGGGTGGGGTGGCTACACCTTT. It yields the protein CASTLSRGWGGYTF.

This rearrangement joins TRBV5-4 to TRBJ2-5; D unresolved. This CDR3 comprises 12 residues. V was pared by 4 bases and J by 4 bases, with 8 bases between. Germline CDR1 and CDR2: SGHNT and YYREEE (reference sequence). This CDR3 is CASSRVGETQYF. CDR3 nucleotides: TGTGCCAGCAGCCGCGTGGGAGAGACCCAGTACTTC.

V is TRBV28 and J is TRBJ2-5; D not resolved. The DNA end is more similar to TRBJ2-7, so the J call may be wrong. CDR3 size: 12 residues. Germline assignment: CDR1 MDHEN and CDR2 SYDVKM. CDR3 loop: CASSLVSYEQYF. The CDR3 DNA reads TGTGCCAGCAGTTTAGTTTCCTACGAGCAGTACTTC.

V usage is TRBV19 and J usage is TRBJ1-2; the D gene is possibly TRBD1 (5 bases). The CDR3 runs to 13 residues. Germline loops: CDR1 LNHDA, CDR2 SQIVND (reference sequence). The ends were cut back, 7 bases at V and 5 bases at J, with 14 bases in the middle. Written as DNA, the CDR3 is TGTGCCAGTAAGCCCCAGGGCGGGTATGGCTACACCTTC. It codes for CASKPQGGYGYTF.